The entry that follows covers one T cell receptor (beta chain) sequence. The target antigen is unknown. Assay used: immunoSEQ multiplex PCR; TCRdb lists only in-frame clones, some missing. This table has approximately 130,000 clones, 88% appearing once. This CDR3 has 16 residues. The germline V gene has CDR1 MDHEN and CDR2 SYDVKM. Unmatched junction bases numbered 8, after V lost 6 bases and J lost 3 bases. Some second doses came at about 4 weeks and others at about 12 weeks; these were pooled. This entry belongs to a study of T cell responses to AZD1222 COVID-19 vaccine. Study-wide results and caveats: At baseline, seropositivity was found in only 5 to 7 AZD1222 recipients. Donors were largely white British and mainly female; clonal diversity was possibly underestimated. Of spike-specific TCRs, nearly half reportedly target regions left unmutated in variants.

The receptor's source is an adult who received the AZD1222 COVID-19 vaccine. The gene calls are TRBV28 and TRBJ2-1; 10 positions agree with TRBD2. Source: peripheral blood, taken 28 days after the second AZD1222 dose. CDR3 in DNA: TGTGCCAGCAGACCTTTAGCGGGAGGTCTCTACAATGAGCAGTTCTTC. This translates into CASRPLAGGLYNEQFF.